These T cell receptor beta chains were read from a single sample in a study of human thymus T cells. Repertoires were generated with immunoSEQ multiplex PCR, while TCRdb's copy carries only in-frame clones and drops some. In the table there are some 46,000 clones, around 94% of which are singletons. Sequencing was done on a sample of blood. The receptors were gathered from a boy in the first two years of life with a congenital heart defect but otherwise immunologically healthy. Both conserved end residues are part of each CDR3. Each record gives: V gene, J gene, CDR3 protein.

V gene: TRBV30
J gene: TRBJ1-1
CDR3 protein: CAWRRGTEAFF

V gene: TRBV18
J gene: TRBJ2-7
CDR3 protein: CASSPPGQIYEQYF

V gene: TRBV5-6
J gene: TRBJ2-7
CDR3 protein: CASSFSGGEQYF

V gene: TRBV5-6
J gene: TRBJ2-3
CDR3 protein: CASSLAYAGPSGQYF

V gene: TRBV6-1
J gene: TRBJ2-5
CDR3 protein: CASSEQGGGETQYF

V gene: TRBV21-1
J gene: TRBJ2-1
CDR3 protein: CASSKNRGRGDNEQFF

V gene: TRBV9
J gene: TRBJ2-1
CDR3 protein: CASSPPSGAYNEQFF

V gene: TRBV7-2
J gene: TRBJ1-3
CDR3 protein: CASSLVGQGGGNTIYF

V gene: TRBV27
J gene: TRBJ2-2
CDR3 protein: CASSLQGTGELFF

V gene: TRBV28
J gene: TRBJ1-1
CDR3 protein: CASSFWQGATNTEAFF

V gene: TRBV6-6
J gene: TRBJ2-2
CDR3 protein: CASSPTGANTGELFF

V gene: TRBV4-3
J gene: TRBJ1-6
CDR3 protein: CASSQGYNSPLHF

V gene: TRBV11-3
J gene: TRBJ2-3
CDR3 protein: CASSLDLGDREVPDTQYF

V gene: TRBV28
J gene: TRBJ1-1
CDR3 protein: CASRNRGWGTEAFF

V gene: TRBV6-5
J gene: TRBJ1-4
CDR3 protein: CASSYGQGNEKLFF

V gene: TRBV11-1
J gene: TRBJ2-5
CDR3 protein: CARRRSGGPQETQYF

V gene: TRBV28
J gene: TRBJ1-2
CDR3 protein: CASSSQENRYTF

V gene: TRBV9
J gene: TRBJ1-6
CDR3 protein: CASSVQGYNSPLHF

V gene: TRBV28
J gene: TRBJ2-1
CDR3 protein: CASSPHWPSSYNEQFF

V gene: TRBV5-1
J gene: TRBJ1-5
CDR3 protein: CASSAGPDQPQHF

V gene: TRBV28
J gene: TRBJ2-5
CDR3 protein: CASTTHRGPGTQYF

V gene: TRBV5-1
J gene: TRBJ2-7
CDR3 protein: CASSGTSDHEQYF

V gene: TRBV7-3
J gene: TRBJ1-2
CDR3 protein: CASSSQGARGYTF

V gene: TRBV5-1
J gene: TRBJ1-5
CDR3 protein: CASSPTGYSNQPQHF

V gene: TRBV7-9
J gene: TRBJ2-7
CDR3 protein: CASSYRLGPQYF

V gene: TRBV28
J gene: TRBJ1-1
CDR3 protein: CASAGSLRAFF

V gene: TRBV4-3
J gene: TRBJ2-7
CDR3 protein: CASSQDAGLGEQYF

V gene: TRBV20-1
J gene: TRBJ1-2
CDR3 protein: CSASDDYGYTF

V gene: TRBV11-2
J gene: TRBJ2-1
CDR3 protein: CASSFTGTGTYNEQFF

V gene: TRBV7-3
J gene: TRBJ2-6
CDR3 protein: CASSLRSGPSSSGANVLTF

V gene: TRBV7-2
J gene: TRBJ2-1
CDR3 protein: CASSFRGGTYNEQFF

V gene: TRBV5-6
J gene: TRBJ2-7
CDR3 protein: CASSLSRTTSYEQYF